This T cell receptor beta chain derives from a study of technical replicates of blood from four donors. The ends were cut back, 5 bases at V and 9 bases at J, with 17 bases in the middle. The CDR3 has 14 amino acids. Per the germline V gene, CDR1 is MNHEY and CDR2 is SVGAGI. This table comes from immunoSEQ multiplex PCR, and its TCRdb copy is limited to in-frame clones, with some not included. The table has around 83,000 clones, over 85% seen once. The V call is TRBV6-5, the J call TRBJ2-1; the D gene is possibly TRBD1 (6 bases). The sequencing input was T cells isolated from PBMCs. The TCR sequence derives from a human donor in good health. The CDR3 protein is CASSTDLQGGEQFF. The CDR3 DNA is TGTGCCAGCAGTACCGACTTACAGGGTGGTGAGCAGTTCTTC.